This T cell receptor beta chain was obtained from a study of cytomegalovirus exposure and HLA in healthy donors. Findings of the study overall: As confirmed in vitro, a few CMV-associated chains were specific for CMV antigens. Later on, analysis showed that most CMV-associated TCR beta chains appeared to be HLA-restricted.

Use of 60 Vbeta and 13 Jbeta primers characterized the PCR. Profiling relied on immunoSEQ multiplex PCR, and the TCRdb table lists in-frame clones only, not all of them. The sample records 100,000 to 150,000 clones, just under 75% being singletons. In the case of this clone: What it recognizes is unknown.

V was cut by 0 bases and J by 3 bases, with 4 bases left in between. CDR3 length: 13 residues. Germline lookup yields CDR1 SGHKS and CDR2 YYEKEE (reference sequence). The sequencing input was PBMCs. The receptor's source is a man in his 60s in good health and CMV-seropositive. V usage is TRBV5-5 and J usage is TRBJ2-1, with D unclear. The CDR3 reads CASSLALYNEQFF. DNA of the CDR3: TGTGCCAGCAGCTTGGCCCTCTACAATGAGCAGTTCTTC. Full variable domain (outside the CDR3, taken from reference TRBV5-5 and TRBJ2-1): DAGVTQSPTHLIKTRGQQVTLRCSPISGHKSVSWYQQVLGQGPQFIFQYYEKEERGRGNFPDRFSARQFPNYSSELNVNALLLGDSALYLCASSLALYNEQFFGPGTRLTVL.